This T cell receptor beta chain was captured by sequencing in a study of T cell repertoires in cytomegalovirus infection. Overall study: It can be stated that public TCR beta signatures indicated CMV infection as well as a matching HLA type.

Germline V gives CDR1 LNHDA, CDR2 SQIVND (reference sequence). Trimming shortened V by 1 base and J by 5 bases, and 9 bases separated the two germline ends. This CDR3 region has 14 residues. MiXCR was run by TCRdb on the reads, yielding one entry per CDR3 protein. The repertoire holds about 680,000 distinct CDR3 sequences, with 20% to 25% as singletons. On this clonotype: Its antigen is unidentified.

Findings and caveats of the study: Cumulative frequency of public TCR beta families picked out carriers of CMV plus the relevant HLA. Within the response measured ex vivo, HLA-C-restricted CMV-specific TCR beta clonotypes were dominant.

The gene calls are TRBV19 and TRBJ2-1, with no clear D. What was sequenced was CD8+ T cells from PBMCs. The clonotype originates from a human donor in good health (CMV status not recorded). Some clones in this sample may be carry-over from other donors' samples. The DNA for the CDR3 is TGTGCCAGTAGTATAGTAGTCAGACACAATGAGCAGTTCTTC. Amino acid sequence: CASSIVVRHNEQFF.